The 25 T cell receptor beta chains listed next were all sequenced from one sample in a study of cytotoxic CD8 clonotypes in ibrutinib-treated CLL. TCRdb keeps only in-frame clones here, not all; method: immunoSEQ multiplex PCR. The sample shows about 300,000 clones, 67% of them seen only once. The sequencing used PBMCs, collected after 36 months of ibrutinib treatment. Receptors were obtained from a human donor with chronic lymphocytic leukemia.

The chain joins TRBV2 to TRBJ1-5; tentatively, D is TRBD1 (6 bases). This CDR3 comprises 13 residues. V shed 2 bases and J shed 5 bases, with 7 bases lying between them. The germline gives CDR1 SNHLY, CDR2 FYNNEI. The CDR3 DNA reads TGTGCCAGCAGTGAAAACAGGGATCAGCCCCAGCATTTT. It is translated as CASSENRDQPQHF.

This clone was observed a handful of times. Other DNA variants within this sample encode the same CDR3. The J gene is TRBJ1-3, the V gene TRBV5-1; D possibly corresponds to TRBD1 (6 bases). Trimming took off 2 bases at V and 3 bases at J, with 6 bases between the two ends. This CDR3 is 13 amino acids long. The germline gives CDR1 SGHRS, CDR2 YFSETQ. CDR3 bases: TGCGCCAGCAGCTTACAGGGTGGAAACACCATATATTTT. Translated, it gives CASSLQGGNTIYF.

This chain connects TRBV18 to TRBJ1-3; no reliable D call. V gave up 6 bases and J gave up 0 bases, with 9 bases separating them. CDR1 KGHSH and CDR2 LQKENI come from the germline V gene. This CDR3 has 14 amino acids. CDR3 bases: TGTGCCAGCTCGCAGGACGGCTCTGGAAACACCATATATTTT. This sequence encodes CASSQDGSGNTIYF.

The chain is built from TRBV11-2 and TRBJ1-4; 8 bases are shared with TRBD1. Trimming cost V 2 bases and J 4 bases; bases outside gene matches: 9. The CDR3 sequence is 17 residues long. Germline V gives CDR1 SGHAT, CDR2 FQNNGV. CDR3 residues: CASSLLSGQVLNEKLFF. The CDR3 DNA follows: TGTGCCAGCAGCTTACTGTCGGGACAGGTCCTTAATGAAAAACTGTTTTTT.

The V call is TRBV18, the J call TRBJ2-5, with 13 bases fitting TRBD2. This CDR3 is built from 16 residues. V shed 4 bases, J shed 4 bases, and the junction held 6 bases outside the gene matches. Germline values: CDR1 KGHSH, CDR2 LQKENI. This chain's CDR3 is CASSLRGLAGAETQYF. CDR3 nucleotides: TGTGCCAGCTCACTACGAGGACTAGCGGGAGCAGAGACCCAGTACTTC. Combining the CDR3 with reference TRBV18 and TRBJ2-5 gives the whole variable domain NAGVMQNPRHLVRRRGQEARLRCSPMKGHSHVYWYRQLPEEGLKFMVYLQKENIIDESGMPKERFSAEFPKEGPSILRIQQVVRGDSAAYFCASSLRGLAGAETQYFGPGTRLLVL.

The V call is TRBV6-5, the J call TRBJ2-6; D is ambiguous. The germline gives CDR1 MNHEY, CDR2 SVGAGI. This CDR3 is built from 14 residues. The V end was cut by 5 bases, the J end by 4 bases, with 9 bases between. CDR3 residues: CASSTGPGANVLTF. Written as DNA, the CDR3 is TGTGCCAGCAGTACCGGGCCCGGGGCCAACGTCCTGACTTTC.

The CDR3 loop is CAISDYLSSHYGYTF. CDR3 in DNA: TGTGCCATCAGTGATTACCTATCATCCCACTATGGCTACACCTTC. The chain joins TRBV10-3 to TRBJ1-2; D is undetermined. With 3 bases removed from V and 3 bases from J, the gap between germline ends came to 14 bases. Germline V gives CDR1 ENHRY, CDR2 SYGVKD. The CDR3 is 15 residues long.

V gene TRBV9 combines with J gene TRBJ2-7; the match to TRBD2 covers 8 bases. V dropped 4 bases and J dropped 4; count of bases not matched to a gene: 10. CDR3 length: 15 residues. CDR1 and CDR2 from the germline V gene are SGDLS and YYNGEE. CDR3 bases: TGTGCCAGCAGCTCTCAAAGCGGGAGCTCTTACGAGCAGTACTTC. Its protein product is CASSSQSGSSYEQYF.

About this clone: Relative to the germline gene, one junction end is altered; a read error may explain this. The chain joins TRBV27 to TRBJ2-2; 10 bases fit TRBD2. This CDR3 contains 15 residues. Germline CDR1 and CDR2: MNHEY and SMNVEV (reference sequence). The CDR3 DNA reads TGTGCCAGCAGTTTTACTAGCGGGAACGCCGGGGAGCTGTTTTTT. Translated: CASSFTSGNAGELFF.

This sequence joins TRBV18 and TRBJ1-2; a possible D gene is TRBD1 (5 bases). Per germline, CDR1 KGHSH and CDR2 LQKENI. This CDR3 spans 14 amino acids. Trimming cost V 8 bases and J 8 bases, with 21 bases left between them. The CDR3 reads CASTYTGPGDGYTF. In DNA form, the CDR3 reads TGTGCCAGCACATACACAGGCCCCGGGGACGGCTACACCTTC.

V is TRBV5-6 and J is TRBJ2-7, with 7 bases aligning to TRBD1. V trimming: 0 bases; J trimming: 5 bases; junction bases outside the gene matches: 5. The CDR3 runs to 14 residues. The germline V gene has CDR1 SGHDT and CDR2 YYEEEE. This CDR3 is CASSLEQGFDEQYF. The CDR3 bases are TGTGCCAGCAGCTTGGAACAGGGGTTCGACGAGCAGTACTTC.

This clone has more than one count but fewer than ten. The CDR3 DNA sequence: TGTGCCAGCAGCTTAGTACCCAGGGTGGATGAGCAGTTCTTC. Protein sequence: CASSLVPRVDEQFF. The chain uses TRBV7-9 and TRBJ2-1, with TRBD1 as a possible D gene (5 bases). Germline V gene sequence: CDR1 SEHNR, CDR2 FQNEAQ (reference sequence). The CDR3 covers 14 residues. Trimming took 1 base from V and 8 from J, leaving 12 bases between them.

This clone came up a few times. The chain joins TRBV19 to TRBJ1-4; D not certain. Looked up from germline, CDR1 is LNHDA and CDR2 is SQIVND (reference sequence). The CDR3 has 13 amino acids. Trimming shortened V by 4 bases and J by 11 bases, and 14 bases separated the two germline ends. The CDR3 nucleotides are TGTGCCAGTAGTACCTTCGACCTTCGGAAACTGTTTTTT. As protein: CASSTFDLRKLFF.

In nucleotides, the CDR3 is TGTGCCAGCACGGTTGTCTACGAGCAGTACTTC. It specifies CASTVVYEQYF. J is TRBJ2-7 and V is TRBV2; unclear D gene. Looked up from germline, CDR1 is SNHLY and CDR2 is FYNNEI. The CDR3 sequence is 11 residues long. V lost 7 bases, J lost 3 bases, and 7 bases lay in between.

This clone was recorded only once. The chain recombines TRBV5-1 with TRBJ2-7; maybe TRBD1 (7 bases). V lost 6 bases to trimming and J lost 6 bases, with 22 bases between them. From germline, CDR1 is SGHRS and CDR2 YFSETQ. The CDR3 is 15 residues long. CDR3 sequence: CASTPEGAAPREQYF. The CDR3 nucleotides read TGCGCCAGCACCCCGGAGGGGGCCGCCCCCCGCGAGCAGTACTTC.

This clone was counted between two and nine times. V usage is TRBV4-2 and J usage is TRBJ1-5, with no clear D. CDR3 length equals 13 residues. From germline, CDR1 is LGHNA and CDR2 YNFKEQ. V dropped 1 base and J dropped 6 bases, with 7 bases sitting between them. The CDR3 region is CASSQAEGQPQHF. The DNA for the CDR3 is TGTGCCAGCAGCCAAGCGGAGGGTCAGCCCCAGCATTTT.

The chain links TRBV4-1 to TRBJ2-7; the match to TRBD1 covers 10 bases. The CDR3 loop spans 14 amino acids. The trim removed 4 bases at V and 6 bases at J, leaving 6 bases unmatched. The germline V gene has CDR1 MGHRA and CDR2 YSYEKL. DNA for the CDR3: TGCGCCAGCAGCCCAGGGACAGGGGTTGGCGAGCAGTACTTC. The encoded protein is CASSPGTGVGEQYF.

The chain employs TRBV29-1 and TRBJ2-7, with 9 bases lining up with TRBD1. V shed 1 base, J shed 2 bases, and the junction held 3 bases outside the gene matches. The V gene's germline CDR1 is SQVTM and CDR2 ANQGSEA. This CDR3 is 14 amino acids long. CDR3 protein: CSVEVGTGTYEQYF. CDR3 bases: TGCAGCGTTGAAGTAGGGACAGGGACCTACGAGCAGTACTTC.

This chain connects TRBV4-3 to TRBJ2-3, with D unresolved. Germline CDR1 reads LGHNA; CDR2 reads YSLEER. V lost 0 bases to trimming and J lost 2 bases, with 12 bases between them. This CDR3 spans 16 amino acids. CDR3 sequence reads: CASSQDKMLHTDTQYF. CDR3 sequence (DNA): TGCGCCAGCAGCCAAGACAAAATGCTCCACACAGATACGCAGTATTTT.

The CDR3 reads CASSKTSNTGASTDTQYF. The CDR3 region has the DNA TGTGCCAGTAGTAAAACCTCCAATACAGGGGCCAGCACAGATACGCAGTATTTT. The chain links TRBV19 to TRBJ2-3; 7 bases align to TRBD1. Unmatched junction bases numbered 13, after V lost 4 bases and J lost 0 bases. The CDR3 covers 18 residues. CDR1 is LNHDA, CDR2 SQIVND, per germline (reference sequence).

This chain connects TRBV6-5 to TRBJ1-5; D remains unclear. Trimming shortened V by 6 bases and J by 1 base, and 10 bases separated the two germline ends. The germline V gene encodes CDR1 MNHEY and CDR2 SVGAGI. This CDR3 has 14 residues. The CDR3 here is CASSQVRSNQPQHF. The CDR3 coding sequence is TGTGCCAGCAGCCAGGTTAGAAGCAATCAGCCCCAGCATTTT.

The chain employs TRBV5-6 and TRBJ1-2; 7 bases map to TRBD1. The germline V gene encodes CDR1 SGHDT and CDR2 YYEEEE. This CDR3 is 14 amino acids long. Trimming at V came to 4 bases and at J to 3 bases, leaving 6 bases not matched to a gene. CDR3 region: CASSPWDSYYGYTF. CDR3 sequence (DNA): TGTGCCAGCAGCCCTTGGGACAGCTACTATGGCTACACCTTC. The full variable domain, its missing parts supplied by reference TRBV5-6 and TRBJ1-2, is DAGVTQSPTHLIKTRGQQVTLRCSPKSGHDTVSWYQQALGQGPQFIFQYYEEEERQRGNFPDRFSGHQFPNYSSELNVNALLLGDSALYLCASSPWDSYYGYTFGSGTRLTVV.

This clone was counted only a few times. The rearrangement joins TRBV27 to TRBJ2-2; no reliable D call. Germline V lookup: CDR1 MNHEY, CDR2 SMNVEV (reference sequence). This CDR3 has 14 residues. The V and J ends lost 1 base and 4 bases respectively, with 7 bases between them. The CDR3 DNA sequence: TGTGCCAGCAGTTTATTGGTGAGCACCGGGGAGCTGTTTTTT. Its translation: CASSLLVSTGELFF.

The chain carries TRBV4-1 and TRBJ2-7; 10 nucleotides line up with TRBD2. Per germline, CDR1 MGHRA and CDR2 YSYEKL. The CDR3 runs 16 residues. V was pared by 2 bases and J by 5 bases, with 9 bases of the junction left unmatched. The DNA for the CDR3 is TGCGCCAGCAGCCAACATGCGCTAGCGGGGGACGACGAGCAGTACTTC. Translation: CASSQHALAGDDEQYF.

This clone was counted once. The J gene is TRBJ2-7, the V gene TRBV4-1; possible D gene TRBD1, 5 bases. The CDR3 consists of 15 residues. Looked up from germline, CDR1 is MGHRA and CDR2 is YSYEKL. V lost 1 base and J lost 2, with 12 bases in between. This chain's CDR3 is CASSQGGRTTYEQYF. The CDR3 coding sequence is TGCGCCAGCAGCCAAGGGGGCAGGACGACCTACGAGCAGTACTTC.